Listed below are T cell receptor beta chains from one sample, sequenced in a study of blood T cell repertoires in COVID-19. Generated by immunoSEQ multiplex PCR, the TCRdb table keeps only in-frame clones and is missing some. The sample yields 55,000 to 70,000 clones, roughly nine tenths seen once. Material for sequencing was peripheral blood. These receptor sequences come from a woman older than 75 with COVID-19, enrolled during active disease. Each CDR3 is given with its conserved first and last residue. The order of the fields is V gene, CDR3 protein.

>TRBV5-4
CASSLTSGGAGELFF
>TRBV6-5
CASSLDRGLTQYF
>TRBV15
CATSNGKSPLHF
>TRBV27
CASSFGNEKLFF
>TRBV9
CASSVGGRSNEQFF
>TRBV19
CATSRWTGGYSNQPQHF
>TRBV5-6
CASSLGRGTGGHEQYF
>TRBV5-1
CASSPPSGGANEQFF
>TRBV9
CASSVGGAGGWNEQFF
>TRBV18
CASSPGSGGGVNEQFF
>TRBV5-1
CASSASSGGRRDTQYF
>TRBV19
CASSISDSQETQYF
>TRBV2
CASSAGLAGGTDTQYF
>TRBV30
CAWSVDRDRSPLHF
>TRBV19
CASSIERGGAKTQYF
>TRBV23-1
CASSQIGTHPGTGELFF
>TRBV7-6
CASSRGPDTQYF
>TRBV3-1/TRBV3-2
CASSPGTSKQFF
>TRBV4-1
CASSQEAGGIYNEQFF
>TRBV19
CASSLTGGTEAFF
>TRBV7-2
CASSPGSQLGTQYF
>TRBV18
CASSRDIVGTEAFF
>TRBV7-9
CASVKGAGYNEQFF
>TRBV6-5
CASSSQMYNEQFF
>TRBV14
CASSQDGGASLGAFF
>TRBV29-1
CSVVGRGFYNEQFF
>TRBV6-1
CASSGRTGGGSTEAFF
>TRBV5-1
CASSPGTSAASYEQYF
>TRBV14
CASSPGTTGANVLTF
>TRBV6-6
CASRRALDTQYF
>TRBV5-1
CASSFYGTGNTGELFF
>TRBV18
CASSPDPGQVLRTF
>TRBV12-2
CASRLVRGANTEAFF
>TRBV3-1/TRBV3-2
CASSQDIGEGNQPQHF
>TRBV10-3
CAISGGQGAKETQYF